A single sample is the source of the 10 T cell receptor beta chains below, sequenced in a study of T cell repertoires in cytomegalovirus infection. What these receptors recognize is not known. TCRdb independently ran MiXCR on the reads; one entry per CDR3 protein. The table records approximately 910,000 distinct CDR3 sequences, 30% to 40% of them present only once. The sample consisted of cultured CD8+ T cells from PBMCs, taken from culture after CMV antigen stimulation. Receptor source: a human donor in good health (CMV status not recorded). Some clones in this sample may be carry-over from other donors' samples.

This clonotype was observed a handful of times. This chain connects TRBV14 to TRBJ1-2; no reliable D call. V was pared by 1 base and J by 3 bases, with 12 bases between. The germline gives CDR1 SGHDN, CDR2 FVKESK. The CDR3 is 15 residues long. The CDR3 coding sequence is TGTGCCAGCAGCCAAGGGACGAACATCGACTATGGCTACACCTTC. It translates to CASSQGTNIDYGYTF.

In its sample, this clonotype was seen once. This chain connects TRBV27 to TRBJ2-5; a possible D gene is TRBD1 (5 bases). Trimming pared 6 bases from V and 5 bases from J, leaving 22 bases between. The CDR3 is 16 amino acids. Looked up from germline, CDR1 is MNHEY and CDR2 is SMNVEV (reference sequence). The CDR3 region is CASSQRLQEFPETQYF. The CDR3 DNA is TGTGCCAGCAGCCAACGGTTACAGGAGTTCCCTGAGACCCAGTACTTC.

V and J are TRBV2 and TRBJ1-5; D call uncertain. This CDR3 has 14 residues. Germline values: CDR1 SNHLY, CDR2 FYNNEI. V was trimmed by 4 bases and J by 0 bases, leaving 7 bases between them. The CDR3 coding sequence is TGTGCCAGCAGTGTACGGACTAGCAATCAGCCCCAGCATTTT. The encoded protein is CASSVRTSNQPQHF.

The V gene is TRBV7-6, the J gene TRBJ2-1, with 7 bases fitting TRBD1. Trimming at V came to 7 bases and at J to 8 bases, leaving 14 bases not matched to a gene. The CDR3 contains 15 residues. Germline V CDR1 and CDR2: SGHVS, FNYEAQ. The CDR3 DNA reads as TGTGCCAGCACCGTCCCGGGACAGATGCCCCATGAGCAGTTCTTC. As protein: CASTVPGQMPHEQFF.

This clonotype was detected only a few times. The rearrangement joins TRBV19 to TRBJ2-7; TRBD1 matches 7 bases. CDR1 LNHDA and CDR2 SQIVND come from the germline V gene (reference sequence). This CDR3 is built from 14 residues. With V trimmed by 1 base and J by 1 base, 1 base remained unmatched. CDR3 coding DNA: TGTGCCAGTAGTATAGGGACAGGATCCTACGAGCAGTACGTC. Translating it yields CASSIGTGSYEQYV.

This clonotype has only a few counts. The chain links TRBV15 to TRBJ2-1; D is possibly TRBD2 (5 bases). The germline V gene has CDR1 LNHNV and CDR2 YYDKDF (reference sequence). The CDR3 runs 15 residues. V lost 0 bases to trimming and J lost 0 bases, with 6 bases between them. Here the CDR3 DNA reads TGTGCCACCAGCAGAGAAGCGGACTCCTACAATGAGCAGTTCTTC. Its protein product is CATSREADSYNEQFF.

The chain is built from TRBV12-3 or TRBV12-4 and TRBJ1-4, with TRBD1 as a possible D gene (6 bases). Trimming left V 3 bases short and J 6 bases short, with 29 bases between. The CDR3 spans 20 residues. CDR3 sequence reads: CASSFWTVGGGSDDYEKLFF. The CDR3 DNA is TGTGCCAGCAGTTTTTGGACAGTGGGGGGGGGAAGCGATGACTATGAAAAACTGTTTTTT.

The genes are TRBV18 and TRBJ2-1; D is undetermined. Germline CDR1 is KGHSH and CDR2 is LQKENI. V gave up 3 bases and J gave up 7 bases, with 7 bases separating them. The CDR3 is 12 residues long. The CDR3 reads CASSPSINEQFF. The CDR3 DNA is TGTGCCAGCTCACCTTCGATAAATGAGCAGTTCTTC. Drawing the rest from reference TRBV18 and TRBJ2-1, the complete variable domain is NAGVMQNPRHLVRRRGQEARLRCSPMKGHSHVYWYRQLPEEGLKFMVYLQKENIIDESGMPKERFSAEFPKEGPSILRIQQVVRGDSAAYFCASSPSINEQFFGPGTRLTVL.

This clonotype was seen only a few times. This chain connects TRBV2 to TRBJ1-4; D ambiguous. Germline CDR1 reads SNHLY; CDR2 reads FYNNEI. This CDR3 contains 11 residues. V was cut by 7 bases and J by 12 bases, with 12 bases left in between. CDR3 sequence reads: CASTEARELFF. Here the CDR3 DNA reads TGTGCCAGCACGGAGGCGCGTGAACTGTTTTTT.

This clonotype was detected only a few times. J is TRBJ2-7 and V is TRBV5-6; D not resolved. Per the germline V gene, CDR1 is SGHDT and CDR2 is YYEEEE. The CDR3 is 14 amino acids. Between the trimmed V and J ends, which lost 0 bases and 6 bases, there was a span of 13 bases. The CDR3 DNA sequence: TGTGCCAGCAGCTTGGCCCATCGGGCGAGCGAGCAGTACTTC. The encoded protein is CASSLAHRASEQYF.